What follows are 11 T cell receptor beta chains derived from one specimen sequenced in a study of T cell repertoires in cytomegalovirus infection (dated by TCRdb to the late 2010s). Per the publication, the treatment or condition label means: in vitro stimulation with specific CMV peptide epitopes to enrich CMV-specific T cells. Sequencing was performed on an Illumina HiSeq 1500. TCRdb applied fastp at Q25 and MiXCR to the public reads, then kept only in-frame beta chains. Rows with a matching CDR3 protein are joined into one entry that keeps the most common DNA and genes. The sample table records about a million distinct CDR3 sequences; more than 25% of these occur just once. The ten largest clones add up to more than 13% of the sample. Their target antigens are unknown. This specimen was cultured CD8+ T cells from PBMCs, taken from culture after CMV antigen stimulation. Source of these receptors: a human donor in good health (CMV status not recorded). Some clones in this sample may be carry-over from other donors' samples.

The CDR3 here is CASSFGSGGLETQYF. As DNA, the CDR3 is TGTGCCAGCAGCTTTGGTAGCGGGGGTTTGGAGACCCAGTACTTC. The rearrangement joins TRBV5-4 to TRBJ2-5; 9 bases fit TRBD2. This CDR3 region has 15 residues. Per the germline V gene, CDR1 is SGHNT and CDR2 is YYREEE (reference sequence). The V gene end was trimmed by 2 bases and the J gene end by 5 bases; junction bases not matched to a gene: 7.

This clonotype was counted a few times. V gene TRBV29-1 combines with J gene TRBJ2-5; a weak D match, TRBD2 (7 bases). The CDR3 loop spans 13 amino acids. V shed 7 bases and J shed 5 bases, with 17 bases lying between them. Germline CDR1 SQVTM, CDR2 ANQGSEA. This CDR3 reads CSARRGGAETQYF. DNA for the CDR3: TGCAGCGCTAGGAGGGGGGGGGCTGAGACCCAGTACTTC.

This clonotype has a handful of counts. This chain links TRBV7-9 with TRBJ2-7; 8 nucleotides line up with TRBD1. Trimming at V came to 2 bases and at J to 2 bases, leaving 2 bases not matched to a gene. Germline assignment: CDR1 SEHNR and CDR2 FQNEAQ (reference sequence). CDR3 length equals 14 residues. The CDR3 nucleotides are TGTGCCAGCAGCTTACAGGGGGCCCCCTACGAGCAGTACGTC. Translated: CASSLQGAPYEQYV.

This clonotype came up many times. V and J are TRBV7-2 and TRBJ2-7, with D unclear. Trimming took 1 base from V and 0 from J, leaving 7 bases between them. CDR1 is SGHTA and CDR2 is FQGNSA in the germline V gene. The CDR3 length is 14 residues. CDR3 bases: TGTGCCAGCAGCTTAGTGGCCAGCTCCTACGAGCAGTACGTC. Its protein is CASSLVASSYEQYV.

V usage is TRBV20-1 and J usage is TRBJ1-2, with D possibly being TRBD1 (5 bases). The CDR3 sequence is 14 residues long. Trimming took off 3 bases at V and 2 bases at J, with 13 bases between the two ends. Germline assignment: CDR1 DFQATT and CDR2 SNEGSKA (reference sequence). DNA for the CDR3: TGCAGTGCTAGCGGGAGGAGACAGAACTATGGCTACACCTTC. The encoded protein is CSASGRRQNYGYTF.

This clonotype was seen a handful of times. This chain connects TRBV6-5 to TRBJ1-5; D is unclear. V was trimmed by 5 bases and J by 2 bases, leaving 10 bases between them. The CDR3 length is 14 residues. Looked up from germline, CDR1 is MNHEY and CDR2 is SVGAGI. The chain's CDR3 is CASSHGPGNQPQHF. The CDR3 bases are TGTGCCAGCAGTCACGGACCGGGCAATCAGCCCCAGCATTTT.

The chain has TRBV5-6 and TRBJ1-2, with 7 nucleotides matching TRBD1. The trim removed 6 bases at V and 7 bases at J, leaving 12 bases unmatched. This CDR3 is 14 amino acids long. The germline V gene encodes CDR1 SGHDT and CDR2 YYEEEE. The CDR3 DNA sequence: TGTGCCAGCAACCCGGGACAGATTGGATCTGGCTACACCTTC. It is translated as CASNPGQIGSGYTF.

This clonotype was seen only a few times. The chain employs TRBV10-3 and TRBJ2-5, with D possibly TRBD1 on 5 matching bases. Germline CDR1 reads ENHRY; CDR2 reads SYGVKD. Trimming pared 2 bases from V and 5 bases from J, leaving 12 bases between. The CDR3 contains 14 residues. CDR3 nucleotides: TGTGCCATCAGTGAGCCTGGACACTCGGAGACCCAGTACTTC. Protein: CAISEPGHSETQYF.

This clonotype has only a few counts. The rearrangement links TRBV9 to TRBJ1-3; D is ambiguous. V lost 7 bases and J 4 bases, leaving 21 bases between the germline ends. The germline gives CDR1 SGDLS, CDR2 YYNGEE. The CDR3 extends over 16 amino acids. The CDR3, as DNA: TGTGCCAGCGGCCATGAGTTGCAGAGCTCCGGAAACACCATATATTTT. This codes for CASGHELQSSGNTIYF.

This clonotype has only one observation. V usage is TRBV6-2 or TRBV6-3 and J usage is TRBJ1-6; possibly TRBD1 for D (5 bases). The V and J ends lost 9 bases and 1 base respectively, with 19 bases between them. Germline V gene lookup returns CDR1 MNHEY and CDR2 SVGEGT. The CDR3 contains 17 residues. CDR3 residues: CARLFGTDVSYNSPLHF. The CDR3 DNA reads as TGTGCCAGGCTGTTCGGGACCGATGTGTCCTATAATTCACCCCTCCACTTT.

Worth noting for this clonotype: A read error is possible here, since a much larger clone lies one base away. CDR3 nucleotides: TGTGCCAGCACCCATGGGGGGGGTGACAATCAGCCCCAGCATTTT. Translated, it gives CASTHGGGDNQPQHF. This chain uses TRBV12-3 or TRBV12-4 with TRBJ1-5; weak D call: TRBD1 (5 bases). Trimming removed 7 bases at V and 3 bases at J, with 16 bases between. The CDR3 is made up of 15 amino acids.